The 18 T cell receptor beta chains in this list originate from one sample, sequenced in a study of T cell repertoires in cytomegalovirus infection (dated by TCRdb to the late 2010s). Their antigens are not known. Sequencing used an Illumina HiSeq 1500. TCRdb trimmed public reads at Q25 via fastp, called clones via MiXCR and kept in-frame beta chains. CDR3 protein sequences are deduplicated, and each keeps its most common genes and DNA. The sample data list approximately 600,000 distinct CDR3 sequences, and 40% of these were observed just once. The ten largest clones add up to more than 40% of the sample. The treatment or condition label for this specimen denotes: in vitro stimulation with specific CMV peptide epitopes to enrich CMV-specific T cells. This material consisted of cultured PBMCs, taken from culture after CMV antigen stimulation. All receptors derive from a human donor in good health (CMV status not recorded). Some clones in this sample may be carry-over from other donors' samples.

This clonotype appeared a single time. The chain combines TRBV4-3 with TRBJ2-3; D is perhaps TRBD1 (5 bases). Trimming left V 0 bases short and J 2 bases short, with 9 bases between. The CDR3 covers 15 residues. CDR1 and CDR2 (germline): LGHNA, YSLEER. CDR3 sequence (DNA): TGCGCCAGCAGCCAAGAGGGGCGATTCACAGATACGCAGTATTTT. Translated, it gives CASSQEGRFTDTQYF.

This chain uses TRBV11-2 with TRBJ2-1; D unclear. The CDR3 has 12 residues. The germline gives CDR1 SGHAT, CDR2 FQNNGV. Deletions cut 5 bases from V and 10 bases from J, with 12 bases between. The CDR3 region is CASSHTAVEQFF. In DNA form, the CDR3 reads TGTGCCAGCAGCCATACAGCCGTCGAGCAGTTCTTC.

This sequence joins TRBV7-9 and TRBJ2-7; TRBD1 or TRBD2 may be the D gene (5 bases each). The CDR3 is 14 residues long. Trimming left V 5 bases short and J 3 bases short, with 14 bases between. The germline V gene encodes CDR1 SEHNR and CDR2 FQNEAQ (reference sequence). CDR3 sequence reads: CASSLPGPIYEQYF. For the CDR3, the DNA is TGTGCCAGCAGCCTCCCGGGGCCCATCTACGAGCAGTACTTC.

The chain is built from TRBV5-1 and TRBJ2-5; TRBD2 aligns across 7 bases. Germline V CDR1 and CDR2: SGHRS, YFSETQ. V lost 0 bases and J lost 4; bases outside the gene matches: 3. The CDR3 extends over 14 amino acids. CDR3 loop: CASSLGEGSETQYF. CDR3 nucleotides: TGCGCCAGCAGCTTGGGGGAGGGTTCAGAGACCCAGTACTTC.

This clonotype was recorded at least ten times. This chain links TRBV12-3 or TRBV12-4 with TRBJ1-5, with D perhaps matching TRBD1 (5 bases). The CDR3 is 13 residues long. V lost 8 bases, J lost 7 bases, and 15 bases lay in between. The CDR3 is CASSLGARQPQHF. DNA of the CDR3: TGTGCCAGCTCCCTAGGGGCTAGGCAGCCCCAGCATTTT.

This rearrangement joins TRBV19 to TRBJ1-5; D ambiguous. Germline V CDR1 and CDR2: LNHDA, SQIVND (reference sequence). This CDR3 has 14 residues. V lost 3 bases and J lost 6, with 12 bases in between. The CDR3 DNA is TGTGCCAGTAGTATGGGCGGGAGCGGTCAGCCCCAGCATTTT. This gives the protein CASSMGGSGQPQHF.

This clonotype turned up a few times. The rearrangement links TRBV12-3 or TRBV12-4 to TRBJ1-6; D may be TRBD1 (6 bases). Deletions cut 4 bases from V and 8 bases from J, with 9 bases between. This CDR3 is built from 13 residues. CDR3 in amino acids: CASSSAGDSPLHF. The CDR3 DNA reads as TGTGCCAGCAGTTCGGCAGGGGATTCACCCCTCCACTTT.

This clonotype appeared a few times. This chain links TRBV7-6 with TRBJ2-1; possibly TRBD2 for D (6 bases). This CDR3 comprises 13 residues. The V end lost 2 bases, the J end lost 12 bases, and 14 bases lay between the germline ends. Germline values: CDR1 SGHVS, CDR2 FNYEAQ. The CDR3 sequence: CASSLKEGLVQFF. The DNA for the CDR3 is TGTGCCAGCAGCTTAAAGGAGGGGCTTGTGCAGTTCTTC.

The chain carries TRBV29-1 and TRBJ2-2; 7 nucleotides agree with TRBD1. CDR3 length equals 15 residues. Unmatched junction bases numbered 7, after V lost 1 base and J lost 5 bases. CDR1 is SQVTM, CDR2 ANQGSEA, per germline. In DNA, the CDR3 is TGCAGCGTTGAAGGGCCAGGGGGAGAGACCGGGGAGCTGTTTTTT. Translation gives CSVEGPGGETGELFF.

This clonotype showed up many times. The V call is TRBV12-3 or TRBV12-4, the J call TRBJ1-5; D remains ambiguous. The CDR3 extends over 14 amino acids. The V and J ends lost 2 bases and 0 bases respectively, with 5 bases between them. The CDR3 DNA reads TGTGCCAGCAGTTTATTCGTTAGCAATCAGCCCCAGCATTTT. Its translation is CASSLFVSNQPQHF.

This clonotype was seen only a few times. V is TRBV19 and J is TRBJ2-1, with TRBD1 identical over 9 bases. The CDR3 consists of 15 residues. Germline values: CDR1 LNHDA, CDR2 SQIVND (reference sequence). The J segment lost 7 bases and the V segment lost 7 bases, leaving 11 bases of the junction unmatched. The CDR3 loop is CASTSLGTGRNEQFF. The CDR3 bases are TGTGCCAGTACGTCTTTAGGGACAGGGAGAAATGAGCAGTTCTTC.

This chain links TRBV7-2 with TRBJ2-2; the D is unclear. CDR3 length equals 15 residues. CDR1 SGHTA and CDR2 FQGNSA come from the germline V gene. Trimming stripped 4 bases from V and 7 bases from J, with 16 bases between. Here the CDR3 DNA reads TGTGCCAGCAGCTCTGGGCTGGGGATAGGCGGGGAGCTGTTTTTT. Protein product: CASSSGLGIGGELFF.

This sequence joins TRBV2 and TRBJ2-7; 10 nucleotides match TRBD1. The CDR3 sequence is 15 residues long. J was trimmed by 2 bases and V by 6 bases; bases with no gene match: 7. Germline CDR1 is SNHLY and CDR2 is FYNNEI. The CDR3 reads CASSDRDRGTYEQYF. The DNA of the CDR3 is TGTGCCAGCAGCGACCGGGACAGGGGAACCTACGAGCAGTACTTC.

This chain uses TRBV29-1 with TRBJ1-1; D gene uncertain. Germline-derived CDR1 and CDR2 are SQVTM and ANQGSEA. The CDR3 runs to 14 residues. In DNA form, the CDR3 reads TGCAGTGCCGAAAGGGTCCAGGCGGACACTGAAGCTTTCTTT. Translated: CSAERVQADTEAFF.

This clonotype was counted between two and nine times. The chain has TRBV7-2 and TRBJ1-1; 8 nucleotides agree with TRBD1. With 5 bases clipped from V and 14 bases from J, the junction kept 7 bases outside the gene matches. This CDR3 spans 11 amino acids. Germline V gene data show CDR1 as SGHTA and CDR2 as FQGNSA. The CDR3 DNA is TGTGCCAGCAGCCCACGGACAGGGCTGTTCTTT. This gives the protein CASSPRTGLFF.

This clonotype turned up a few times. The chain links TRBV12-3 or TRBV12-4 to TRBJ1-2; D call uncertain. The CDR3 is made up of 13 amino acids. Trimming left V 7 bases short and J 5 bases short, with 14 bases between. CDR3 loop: CASIRGGQYGYTF. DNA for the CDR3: TGTGCCAGCATCCGAGGAGGGCAGTATGGCTACACCTTC.

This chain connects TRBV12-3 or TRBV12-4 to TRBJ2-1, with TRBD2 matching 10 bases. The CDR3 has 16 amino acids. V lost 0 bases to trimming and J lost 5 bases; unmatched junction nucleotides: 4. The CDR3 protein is CASSLAQRGGNNEQFF. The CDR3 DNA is TGTGCCAGCAGTTTAGCTCAGCGGGGGGGGAACAATGAGCAGTTCTTC.

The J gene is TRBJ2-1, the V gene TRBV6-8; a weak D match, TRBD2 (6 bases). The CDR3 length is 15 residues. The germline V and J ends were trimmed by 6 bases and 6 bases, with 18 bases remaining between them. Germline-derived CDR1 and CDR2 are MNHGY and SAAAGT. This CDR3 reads CASRVARGRFNEQFF. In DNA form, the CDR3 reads TGTGCCAGCAGGGTTGCGCGGGGTCGGTTCAATGAGCAGTTCTTC.